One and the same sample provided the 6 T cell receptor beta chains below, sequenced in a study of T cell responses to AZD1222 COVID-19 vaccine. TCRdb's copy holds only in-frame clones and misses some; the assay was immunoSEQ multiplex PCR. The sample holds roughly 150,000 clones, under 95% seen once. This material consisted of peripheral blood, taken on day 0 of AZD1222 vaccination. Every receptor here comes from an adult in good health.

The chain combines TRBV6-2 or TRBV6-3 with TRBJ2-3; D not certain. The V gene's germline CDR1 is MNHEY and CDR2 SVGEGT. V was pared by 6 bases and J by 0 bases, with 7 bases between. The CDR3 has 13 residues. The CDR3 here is CASRPISTDTQYF. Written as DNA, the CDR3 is TGTGCCAGCAGGCCTATTAGCACAGATACGCAGTATTTT.

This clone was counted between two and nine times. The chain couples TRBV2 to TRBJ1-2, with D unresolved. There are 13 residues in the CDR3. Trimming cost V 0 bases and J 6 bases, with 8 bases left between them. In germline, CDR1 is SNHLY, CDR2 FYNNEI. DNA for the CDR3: TGTGCCAGCAGTGAAGCGCTTCGGGATGGCTACACCTTC. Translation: CASSEALRDGYTF. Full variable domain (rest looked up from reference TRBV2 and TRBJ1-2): EPEVTQTPSHQVTQMGQEVILRCVPISNHLYFYWYRQILGQKVEFLVSFYNNEISEKSEIFDDQFSVERPDGSNFTLKIRSTKLEDSAMYFCASSEALRDGYTFGSGTRLTVV.

CDR3 coding DNA: TGTGCCAGCCAAACGCCTTATGGGACAGCGGGGGGGAACACTGAAGCTTTCTTT. Translation gives CASQTPYGTAGGNTEAFF. The V gene is TRBV28, the J gene TRBJ1-1; 7 bases fit TRBD1. The V gene's germline CDR1 is MDHEN and CDR2 SYDVKM. Trimming at V came to 8 bases and at J to 1 base, leaving 19 bases not matched to a gene. The CDR3 is made up of 18 amino acids.

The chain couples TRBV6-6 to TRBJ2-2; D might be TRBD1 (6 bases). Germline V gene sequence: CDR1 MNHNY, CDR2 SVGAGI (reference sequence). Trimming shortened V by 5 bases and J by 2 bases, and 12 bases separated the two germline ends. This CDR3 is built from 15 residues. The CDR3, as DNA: TGTGCCAGCAGTAAGGGGACAATCAACACCGGGGAGCTGTTTTTT. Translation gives CASSKGTINTGELFF.

This CDR3 is CASSRTDGYSGANVLTF. In DNA, the CDR3 is TGTGCCAGCAGTCGGACGGACGGTTACTCTGGGGCCAACGTCCTGACTTTC. V and J are TRBV27 and TRBJ2-6; D gene unclear. The CDR3 runs to 17 residues. Trimming stripped 5 bases from V and 0 bases from J, with 14 bases between. The germline V gene has CDR1 MNHEY and CDR2 SMNVEV (reference sequence).

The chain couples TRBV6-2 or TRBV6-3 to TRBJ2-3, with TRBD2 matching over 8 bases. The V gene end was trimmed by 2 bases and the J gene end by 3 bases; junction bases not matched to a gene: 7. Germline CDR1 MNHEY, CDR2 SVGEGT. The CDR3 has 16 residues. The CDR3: CASSYGLAGITDTQYF. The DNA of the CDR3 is TGTGCCAGCAGTTACGGGTTAGCGGGGATTACAGATACGCAGTATTTT.